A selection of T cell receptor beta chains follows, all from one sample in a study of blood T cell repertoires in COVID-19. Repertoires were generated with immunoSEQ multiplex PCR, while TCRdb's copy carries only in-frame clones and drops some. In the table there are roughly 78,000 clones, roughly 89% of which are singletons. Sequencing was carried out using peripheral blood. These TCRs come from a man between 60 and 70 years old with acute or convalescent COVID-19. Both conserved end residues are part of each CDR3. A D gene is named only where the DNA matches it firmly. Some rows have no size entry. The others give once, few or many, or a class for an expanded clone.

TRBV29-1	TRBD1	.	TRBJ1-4	TGCAGCGTTGCCTATACAGGGGCTAATGAAAAACTGTTTTTT	CSVAYTGANEKLFF
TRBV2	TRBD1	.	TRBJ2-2	TGTGCCAGCACCCGAGCGGGACAGGGGACCGGGGAGCTGTTTTTT	CASTRAGQGTGELFF
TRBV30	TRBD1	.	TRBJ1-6	TGTGCCTGGAGTGTCGGCAAGACAGGGACCTTCTATAATTCACCCCTCCACTTT	CAWSVGKTGTFYNSPLHF
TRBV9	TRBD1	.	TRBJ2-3	TGTGCCAGCAGCGTAGACAGGGGGGAGGCAGATACGCAGTATTTT	CASSVDRGEADTQYF
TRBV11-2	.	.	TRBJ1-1	TGTGCCAGCAGCACAGGGACTGAAGCTTTCTTT	CASSTGTEAFF
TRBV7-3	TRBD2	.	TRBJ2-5	TGTGCCAGCAGCTTAAGTAGCGGGAGAGAGACCCAGTACTTC	CASSLSSGRETQYF
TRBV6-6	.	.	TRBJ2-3	TGTGCCAGCAACCAACAGAGTTTCTCCACAGATACGCAGTATTTT	CASNQQSFSTDTQYF
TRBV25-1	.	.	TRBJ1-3	TGTGCCAGCAGTGAACCGGGGATTTGGGGAAACACCATATATTTT	CASSEPGIWGNTIYF
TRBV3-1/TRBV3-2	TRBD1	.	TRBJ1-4	TGTGCCAGCAGCGGTAATTGGCAGGGGGGAGAAAAACTGTTTTTT	CASSGNWQGGEKLFF
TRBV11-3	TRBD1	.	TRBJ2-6	TGTGCCAGCAGCCCGAGGACAGGGCCAGGGGCCAACGTCCTGACTTTC	CASSPRTGPGANVLTF
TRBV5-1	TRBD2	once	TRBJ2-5	TGCGCCAGCAGCTTGGCGGGGGGTACGGAGACCCAGTACTTC	CASSLAGGTETQYF
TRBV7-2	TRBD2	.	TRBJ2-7	TGTGCCAGCAGCTTCGAAAGTAGCGGGAACTACGAGCAGTACTTC	CASSFESSGNYEQYF
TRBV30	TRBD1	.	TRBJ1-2	TGTGCCCGGGGACAGGGGCGAAACTATGGCTACACCTTC	CARGQGRNYGYTF
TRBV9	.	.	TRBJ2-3	TGTGCCAGCAGCGTACAGCGGTTAGGAGATACGCAGTATTTT	CASSVQRLGDTQYF
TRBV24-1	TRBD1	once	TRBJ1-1	TGTGCCACCAGTGGACCGGGACAGGGGGACACTGAAGCTTTCTTT	CATSGPGQGDTEAFF
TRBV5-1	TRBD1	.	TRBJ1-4	TGCGCCAGCAGCTTAACAGGGGGTAATGAAAAACTGTTTTTT	CASSLTGGNEKLFF
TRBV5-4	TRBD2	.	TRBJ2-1	TGTGCCAGCAGCGCCTCGGGACTAGAAGTAGGCAATGAGCAGTTCTTC	CASSASGLEVGNEQFF
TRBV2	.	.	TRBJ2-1	TGTGCCAGCAGTGAAAGTAGGGGAGCCGGGAGCGGGCAGTTCTTC	CASSESRGAGSGQFF
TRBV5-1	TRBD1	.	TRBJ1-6	TGCGCCAGCAGGAGATCACCGGGACAGGGTGATTCACCCCTCCACTTT	CASRRSPGQGDSPLHF
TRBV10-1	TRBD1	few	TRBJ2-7	TGCGCCAGCAGTGGACAGGGTCGGCCCTACGAGCAGTACTTC	CASSGQGRPYEQYF
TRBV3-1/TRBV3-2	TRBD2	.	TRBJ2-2	TGTGCCAGCAGCCAAGAATTACTAGCGGGAGTAATTACCGGGGAGCTGTTTTTT	CASSQELLAGVITGELFF
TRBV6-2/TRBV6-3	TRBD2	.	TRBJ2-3	TGTGCCAGCAGTTCGTTGTGGGCTAGCGGGATAAGACAGGGCACAGATACGCAGTATTTT	CASSSLWASGIRQGTDTQYF
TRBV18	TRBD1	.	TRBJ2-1	TGTGCCAGCTCACCAGTGGTTGACAGGGCCTCCTACAATGAGCAGTTCTTC	CASSPVVDRASYNEQFF
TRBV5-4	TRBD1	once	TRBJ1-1	TGTGCCAGCACCAGACAGGGGGCCACTGAAGCTTTCTTT	CASTRQGATEAFF
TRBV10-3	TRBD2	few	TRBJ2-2	TGTGCCATCAGGCAACTAGCGGGGGGAACCGGGGAGCTGTTTTTT	CAIRQLAGGTGELFF
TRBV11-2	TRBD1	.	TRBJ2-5	TGTGCCAGCAGCCCGGGACAGGGGCCCGTCAGAGAGACCCAGTACTTC	CASSPGQGPVRETQYF
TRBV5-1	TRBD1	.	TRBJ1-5	TGCGCCAGCAGCCCGGGACAGGGAAATCAGCCCCAGCATTTT	CASSPGQGNQPQHF
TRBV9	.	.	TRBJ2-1	TGTGCCAGCAGCGTACGGGTAGGAAACAATGAGCAGTTCTTC	CASSVRVGNNEQFF
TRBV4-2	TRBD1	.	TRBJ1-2	TGTGCCAGCAGCCCAGGGACAGCTGGAGGGGAACTATATGGCTACACCTTC	CASSPGTAGGELYGYTF
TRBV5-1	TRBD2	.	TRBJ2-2	TGCGCCAGCAGCTTGGGACTAGCGGGTGTTAGTGGCGGGGAGCTGTTTTTT	CASSLGLAGVSGGELFF
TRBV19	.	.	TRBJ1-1	TGTGCCAGTAGTATAGATCACAGGGAGAACACTGAAGCTTTCTTT	CASSIDHRENTEAFF
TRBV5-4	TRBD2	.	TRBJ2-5	TGTGCCAGCAGATTAGCGGGGGGGCGGTTGGAGACCCAGTACTTC	CASRLAGGRLETQYF
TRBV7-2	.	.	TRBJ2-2	TGTGCCAGCAGCTTAGGGGGGGGCGCCGGGGAGCTGTTTTTT	CASSLGGGAGELFF
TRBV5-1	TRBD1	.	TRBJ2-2	TGCGCCAGCAGCCCCAAGGGGGACAGATCGGCCCGAAAGGCGAACACCGGGGAGCTGTTTTTT	CASSPKGDRSARKANTGELFF
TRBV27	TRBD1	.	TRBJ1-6	TGTGCCAGCACGCCCATGGGTACAGGGGCAAGTTTGAATTCACCCCTCCACTTT	CASTPMGTGASLNSPLHF
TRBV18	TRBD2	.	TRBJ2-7	TGTGCCAGCTCACCCCGGGTAGCGGGGGGTTCTGTTACCTACGAGCAGTACTTC	CASSPRVAGGSVTYEQYF
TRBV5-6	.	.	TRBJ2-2	TGTGCCAGCACCATGGGACATCCGAACACCGGGGAGCTGTTTTTT	CASTMGHPNTGELFF
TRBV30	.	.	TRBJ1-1	TGTGCCTGGAGTTTAAACAGGGCCACTGAAGCTTTCTTT	CAWSLNRATEAFF
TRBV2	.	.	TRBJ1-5	TGTGCCAGCAGTACTCTTAGGCGACTCGGCAATCAGCCCCAGCATTTT	CASSTLRRLGNQPQHF
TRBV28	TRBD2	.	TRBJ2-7	TGTGCCAGCAGTTTACCTAGCGGGAGTTACGAGCAGTACTTC	CASSLPSGSYEQYF
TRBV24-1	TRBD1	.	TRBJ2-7	TGTGCCACCAGTGATTCCGGACAGGGGAGCAACGAGCAGTACTTC	CATSDSGQGSNEQYF
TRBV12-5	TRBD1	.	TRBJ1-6	TGTGCTAGTGGTTTGGGGGACAGGGCCAATTCACCCCTCCACTTT	CASGLGDRANSPLHF
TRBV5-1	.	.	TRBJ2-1	TGCGCCAGCAGCTTGGAAGGGGGTTCGCACAATGAGCAGTTCTTC	CASSLEGGSHNEQFF
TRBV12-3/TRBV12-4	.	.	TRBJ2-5	TGTGCCAGCAGTTCACACAGGAAGGGGACCCAGTACTTC	CASSSHRKGTQYF
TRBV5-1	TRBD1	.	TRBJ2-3	TGCGCCAGCAGCTTGAGGACAGGGAGCACAGATACGCAGTATTTT	CASSLRTGSTDTQYF
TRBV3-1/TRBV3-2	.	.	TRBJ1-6	TGTGCCAGCAGACCCACAGGGTTTGGCGCACCCCTCCACTTT	CASRPTGFGAPLHF
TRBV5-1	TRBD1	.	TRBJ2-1	TGCGCCAGCAGCAGAGGACAGGGAGGAGGCGATGAGCAGTTCTTC	CASSRGQGGGDEQFF
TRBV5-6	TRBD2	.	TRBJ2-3	TGTGCCAGCAGCTTGGGACTAGCCGGCACAGATACGCAGTATTTT	CASSLGLAGTDTQYF
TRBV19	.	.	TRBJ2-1	TGTGCCAGTAGTATCGCAGGGGCCAACAATGAGCAGTTCTTC	CASSIAGANNEQFF
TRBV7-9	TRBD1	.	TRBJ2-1	TGTGCCAGCAGTCCTGACAGGGGCTCCTACAATGAGCAGTTCTTC	CASSPDRGSYNEQFF
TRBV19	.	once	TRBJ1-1	TGTGCCATTTTCTTTCCATGGCATTGCCCTTTGAACACTGAAGCTTTCTTT	CAIFFPWHCPLNTEAFF